The present TCR beta chain was sequenced within a study of blood T cells in healthy people across ages. Across the whole study: When template switching was applied, about one barcoded beta molecule was captured per two T cells.

Next came a second PCR, run for roughly 6 to 11 cycles, which used a sample-barcoded 5' primer along with a J-beta primer mix. TCRdb itself ran the 5' RACE reads through MiXCR, one entry per CDR3 protein. The table shows about 1.5 million distinct CDR3 sequences, with approximately 42% occurring only once. This clonotype was counted between two and nine times. Its cognate antigen is unknown. Findings and caveats of the study: From one million sequenced T cells, diversity estimates were lower bounds. Since the PBMCs were unsorted, naive and antigen-experienced cells could not be conclusively compared. Per million T cells, TCR beta diversity dropped about linearly as age rose.

V was clipped by 7 bases and J by 6 bases, with 15 bases between them. This CDR3 spans 14 amino acids. Germline V gene lookup returns CDR1 KGHDR and CDR2 SFDVKD. This sequence was found in a woman aged 18-29 years in good health. V is TRBV24-1 and J is TRBJ2-1, with a weak D call TRBD1 (6 bases). The sample taken for sequencing was blood. The CDR3 here is CATRATWGPNEQFF. CDR3 bases: TGTGCCACCAGAGCTACCTGGGGGCCCAATGAGCAGTTCTTC.